The 16 T cell receptor beta chains below were found in one sample sequenced in a study of blood T cells in healthy people across ages. PCR was performed a second time for roughly 7 to 11 cycles using a sample-barcoded 5' primer and a J-beta primer mix. TCRdb ran MiXCR on the 5' RACE reads and lists one entry per CDR3 protein. The sample holds about 1,800,000 distinct CDR3 sequences; about 28% are singletons and the top ten take around 7.7%. Sequencing was carried out using blood. These receptors came from a woman under 40 in good health.

This clonotype was seen a few times. V gene TRBV4-1 combines with J gene TRBJ2-1; 8 nucleotides line up with TRBD1. Trimming removed 1 base from V and 5 bases from J; junction bases left unmatched: 7. This CDR3 comprises 16 residues. Per germline, CDR1 MGHRA and CDR2 YSYEKL. This chain's CDR3 is CASSQAGQDRDNEQFF. The CDR3 DNA reads as TGCGCCAGCAGCCAAGCTGGACAGGACAGGGACAATGAGCAGTTCTTC.

This clonotype was observed a handful of times. The chain is built from TRBV7-9 and TRBJ1-2; D gene ambiguous. Trimming left V 5 bases short and J 6 bases short, with 10 bases between. There are 12 residues in the CDR3. Looked up from germline, CDR1 is SEHNR and CDR2 is FQNEAQ (reference sequence). CDR3 DNA sequence: TGTGCCAGCAGCCAACACCTTGATGGCTACACCTTC. Residues: CASSQHLDGYTF. Full variable domain (rest looked up from reference TRBV7-9 and TRBJ1-2): DTGVSQNPRHKITKRGQNVTFRCDPISEHNRLYWYRQTLGQGPEFLTYFQNEAQLEKSRLLSDRFSAERPKGSFSTLEIQRTEQGDSAMYLCASSQHLDGYTFGSGTRLTVV.

This rearrangement joins TRBV29-1 to TRBJ2-1; D is undetermined. Germline-derived CDR1 and CDR2 are SQVTM and ANQGSEA. V lost 0 bases and J 6 bases, leaving 9 bases between the germline ends. This CDR3 comprises 13 residues. The CDR3 DNA reads as TGCAGCGTTGAAGATCTCAGCTGCAATGAGCAGTTCTTC. Protein sequence: CSVEDLSCNEQFF.

This clonotype turned up a few times. The chain links TRBV28 to TRBJ1-3; D not certain. Germline CDR1 MDHEN, CDR2 SYDVKM. The CDR3 is 16 residues long. Trimming pared 5 bases from V and 0 bases from J, leaving 14 bases between. The CDR3 DNA reads TGTGCCAGCAGTGTCCTGACGTCGAGCTCTGGAAACACCATATATTTT. Its translation is CASSVLTSSSGNTIYF.

The chain employs TRBV27 and TRBJ1-1, with 8 nucleotides matching TRBD1. V lost 6 bases to trimming and J lost 1 base; unmatched junction nucleotides: 4. The V gene's germline CDR1 is MNHEY and CDR2 SMNVEV (reference sequence). The length of the CDR3 is 14 residues. The CDR3: CASSIDRGNTEAFF. DNA of the CDR3: TGTGCCAGCAGCATCGACAGGGGGAACACTGAAGCTTTCTTT.

This clonotype was seen more than once but under ten times. The chain recombines TRBV3-1 with TRBJ1-1; D is possibly TRBD1 (6 bases). CDR3 size: 17 residues. V was cut by 1 base and J by 0 bases, with 15 bases left in between. CDR1 is LGHDT and CDR2 is YNNKEL in the germline V gene (reference sequence). Written as DNA, the CDR3 is TGTGCCAGCAGCCAAGGTTCCTTGGACAGCATGAACACTGAAGCTTTCTTT. As protein: CASSQGSLDSMNTEAFF.

This rearrangement joins TRBV18 to TRBJ2-1, with D possibly TRBD2 on 6 matching bases. The V end was cut by 3 bases, the J end by 2 bases, with 11 bases between. Germline CDR1 KGHSH, CDR2 LQKENI. The CDR3 totals 15 residues. The chain's CDR3 is CASSPAGRTYNEQFF. CDR3 coding DNA: TGTGCCAGCTCACCGGCCGGGAGAACCTACAATGAGCAGTTCTTC. Based on the CDR3 plus reference TRBV18 and TRBJ2-1, the full variable domain is NAGVMQNPRHLVRRRGQEARLRCSPMKGHSHVYWYRQLPEEGLKFMVYLQKENIIDESGMPKERFSAEFPKEGPSILRIQQVVRGDSAAYFCASSPAGRTYNEQFFGPGTRLTVL.

The CDR3, as DNA: TGTGCCAGCAGCCGTACCCGTGGCGGGAGCCCCTACAATGAGCAGTTCTTC. Its translation is CASSRTRGGSPYNEQFF. The V call is TRBV7-9, the J call TRBJ2-1; TRBD2 matches at 7 bases. CDR3 length equals 17 residues. With V trimmed by 5 bases and J by 2 bases, 12 bases remained unmatched. Germline V CDR1 and CDR2: SEHNR, FQNEAQ (reference sequence).

The V and J genes are TRBV20-1 and TRBJ1-1, with 11 bases aligning to TRBD1. Germline CDR1 is DFQATT and CDR2 is SNEGSKA (reference sequence). The trim removed 7 bases at V and 3 bases at J, leaving 4 bases unmatched. This CDR3 comprises 13 residues. The CDR3 is CSVPGQGDTEAFF. DNA of the CDR3: TGCAGTGTTCCGGGACAGGGGGACACTGAAGCTTTCTTT.

As to this clonotype: A much larger clone differs from this one at a single base, so this may be a read error. Likely a read error: the CDR3 ends without its conserved phenylalanine or tryptophan. V gene TRBV29-1 combines with J gene TRBJ2-3; D is unclear. The CDR3 totals 12 residues. Looked up from germline, CDR1 is SQVTM and CDR2 is ANQGSEA. V lost 7 bases, J lost 6 bases, and 14 bases lay in between. CDR3 residues: CSGSSSSDTQYV. In DNA form, the CDR3 reads TGCAGCGGATCTAGTTCGTCGGATACGCAGTATGTT.

The rearrangement joins TRBV7-2 to TRBJ2-1; weak D call: TRBD2 (5 bases). Germline loops: CDR1 SGHTA, CDR2 FQGNSA. Deletions cut 5 bases from V and 8 bases from J, with 13 bases between. The CDR3 is 13 amino acids. The CDR3 sequence: CASSLSARDEQFF. The CDR3 coding sequence is TGTGCCAGCAGCCTCTCCGCGAGGGATGAGCAGTTCTTC.

The genes are TRBV12-3 or TRBV12-4 and TRBJ2-7; 7 bases fit TRBD1. The J segment lost 3 bases and the V segment lost 2 bases, leaving 4 bases of the junction unmatched. The CDR3 has 14 amino acids. The CDR3 region has the DNA TGTGCCAGCAGTTTACCAGGGGGATTCTACGAGCAGTACTTC. This sequence encodes CASSLPGGFYEQYF.

This clonotype was counted at least ten times. This chain links TRBV18 with TRBJ2-3; no clear D. This CDR3 comprises 13 residues. The germline V and J ends were trimmed by 0 bases and 0 bases, with 1 base remaining between them. From germline, CDR1 is KGHSH and CDR2 LQKENI. The CDR3 DNA sequence: TGTGCCAGCTCACCACCTAGCACAGATACGCAGTATTTT. It encodes CASSPPSTDTQYF.

The chain is built from TRBV20-1 and TRBJ2-5; possibly TRBD2 for D (6 bases). There are 13 residues in the CDR3. V lost 6 bases and J lost 5, with 16 bases in between. In germline, CDR1 is DFQATT, CDR2 SNEGSKA (reference sequence). DNA for the CDR3: TGCAGTGCCAAATTATCGGGAGAGGAGACCCAGTACTTC. Protein product: CSAKLSGEETQYF.

This clonotype was observed at least ten times. V is TRBV4-3 and J is TRBJ1-5, with D unresolved. The CDR3 totals 15 residues. Trimming removed 0 bases from V and 1 base from J, with 7 bases in between. The germline gives CDR1 LGHNA, CDR2 YSLEER. CDR3 coding DNA: TGCGCCAGCAGCCAAGACGTACAAAGCAATCAGCCCCAGCATTTT. Residues: CASSQDVQSNQPQHF.

There are a few counts of this clonotype. The chain employs TRBV21-1 and TRBJ2-5; the tabulated D call, TRBD2, remains unverified against the DNA. TRBV21-1 constitutes a pseudogene. The CDR3 runs 15 residues. CDR3 coding DNA: TGTACCAGCAGCAATCGACTAGCGGGGGAAGAGACCCAGTACTTC. This translates into CTSSNRLAGEETQYF.